A selection of T cell receptor beta chains follows, all from one sample in a study of blood T cell repertoires in COVID-19. Sequencing used immunoSEQ multiplex PCR; TCRdb keeps in-frame clones, though not all of them. This sample has about 220,000 clones, with 84% found just once. Sequenced input: PBMCs or T cells enriched from blood (not recorded which). Every receptor here comes from a woman aged 40 to 50 who had recovered from COVID-19. Both conserved end residues are part of each CDR3. The D gene is left open where the match is weak. For some rows the clone size is stated as once, few or many, or as a class when expanded; others skip it.

j_gene,abundance,v_gene,d_gene,CDR3nt,CDR3aa
TRBJ2-7,.,TRBV7-2,.,TGTGCCAGCAGCTTAGAACTCAGGGGCTCCTACGAGCAGTACTTC,CASSLELRGSYEQYF
TRBJ2-3,once,TRBV10-1,.,TGCGCCAGCAGTCCGGACAGTAGCACAGATACGCAGTATTTT,CASSPDSSTDTQYF
TRBJ2-7,once,TRBV3-1/TRBV3-2,.,TGTGCCAGCAGCCCTACAGGGTCTTACGAGCAGTACTTC,CASSPTGSYEQYF
TRBJ1-1,.,TRBV18,.,TGTGCCAGCTCACGTTCGACAAATATGAACACTGAAGCTTTCTTT,CASSRSTNMNTEAFF
TRBJ1-4,.,TRBV7-9,.,TGTGCCAGCAGCCCCTCGATCGGGGGTAGGGAAAAACTGTTTTTT,CASSPSIGGREKLFF
TRBJ2-3,.,TRBV4-2,TRBD2,TGTGCCAGCAGCCAAGATCCTCTAGCGGCCTCAGATACGCAGTATTTT,CASSQDPLAASDTQYF
TRBJ2-3,.,TRBV7-3,.,TGTGCCAGCAGCTCCCGCCGGAGATCAGATACGCAGTATTTT,CASSSRRRSDTQYF
TRBJ2-7,.,TRBV19,TRBD2,TGTGCCAGTAGTATCGGGAGGGCCGACGAGCAGTACTTC,CASSIGRADEQYF
TRBJ1-4,.,TRBV4-2,TRBD1,TGTGCCAGCAGCCAAGAGGGCAGGGGGCCCACTAATGAAAAACTGTTTTTT,CASSQEGRGPTNEKLFF
TRBJ1-1,.,TRBV24-1,TRBD1,TGTGCCACCAGAGACAGGGGGGGAAACACTGAAGCTTTCTTT,CATRDRGGNTEAFF
TRBJ2-1,many,TRBV6-6,TRBD2,TGTGCCAGCAGCCGATCGTCTAGCGGGAGAAACTATGAGCAGTTCTTC,CASSRSSSGRNYEQFF
TRBJ2-7,.,TRBV20-1,TRBD2,TGCAGTGCTAGTGCCCCTAGCGGGAGGGCGGAATACGAGCAGTACTTC,CSASAPSGRAEYEQYF
TRBJ2-2,.,TRBV12-3/TRBV12-4,.,TGTGCCAGCAGCCTTAGCGGGGAGCTGTTTTTT,CASSLSGELFF
TRBJ2-5,.,TRBV27,TRBD1,TGTGCCAGCAGTGCCCGTGGACAGGGGTACCAAGAGACCCAGTACTTC,CASSARGQGYQETQYF
TRBJ1-1,.,TRBV18,.,TGTGCCAGCTCACCCGCCCTACTAACTGGGAGGACTGAAGCTTTCTTT,CASSPALLTGRTEAFF
TRBJ1-6,.,TRBV27,TRBD1,TGTGCCAGCAGTCCGCGGACAGGGGAGGCTTCACCCCTCCACTTT,CASSPRTGEASPLHF
TRBJ2-1,.,TRBV3-1/TRBV3-2,TRBD2,TGTGCCAGCAGCCCCTCGGGGAGGGCCAGAGATGAGCAGTTCTTC,CASSPSGRARDEQFF
TRBJ2-3,.,TRBV28,.,TGTGCCAGCAGTTTGGGAGCGGGCACAGATACGCAGTATTTT,CASSLGAGTDTQYF
TRBJ2-3,.,TRBV7-3,TRBD1,TGTGCCAGCAGCATACAGGGGGGAGTTACGCAGTATTTT,CASSIQGGVTQYF
TRBJ2-7,.,TRBV30,.,TGTGCCAGCGGAGGCAGCTCCTACGAGCAGTACTTC,CASGGSSYEQYF
TRBJ2-7,.,TRBV7-9,TRBD2,TGTGCCAGCAGAGGGGACTACTCCTACGAGCAGTACTTC,CASRGDYSYEQYF
TRBJ2-1,.,TRBV27,.,TGTGCCAGCAGTTTAGGGGGCTCCGAGTTCTTC,CASSLGGSEFF
TRBJ1-5,.,TRBV19,TRBD1,TGTGCCAGTAGTGACAGGGGGCGCGAGTCCGGGAGCAATCAGCCCCAGCATTTT,CASSDRGRESGSNQPQHF
TRBJ2-1,.,TRBV28,.,TGTGCCAGCAGTCCCCCGGGTAGCGGCTCCTACAATGAGCAGTTCTTC,CASSPPGSGSYNEQFF
TRBJ1-3,.,TRBV9,.,TGTGCCAGCAGCGAGTTGACGGGTGGAAACACCATATATTTT,CASSELTGGNTIYF
TRBJ1-1,.,TRBV30,.,TGTGCCTGGAGCTTGGGGGGTTGGGAAGCTTTCTTT,CAWSLGGWEAFF
TRBJ2-1,.,TRBV16,TRBD2,TGTGCCAGCAGCCCACTAGCGGGAGTTCAGAATGAGCAGTTCTTC,CASSPLAGVQNEQFF
TRBJ1-2,.,TRBV28,TRBD1,TGTGCCTCTGGACAGGGGGCTGGCTACACCTTC,CASGQGAGYTF
TRBJ1-2,.,TRBV7-8,TRBD1,TGTGCCAGCAGCTCGCGACAGGGGGAATTAGTGGACTATGGCTACACCTTC,CASSSRQGELVDYGYTF
TRBJ2-3,once,TRBV30,TRBD1,TGTGCCTGGGGGACAGGCCCCGACTCAACAGATACGCAGTATTTT,CAWGTGPDSTDTQYF
TRBJ1-2,.,TRBV9,TRBD1,TGTGCCAGCAGCGTAGCACAGGGGGCAGCCTATGGCTACACCTTC,CASSVAQGAAYGYTF
TRBJ1-1,.,TRBV9,TRBD1,TGTGCCAGCAGCCCTACTACAGGGGAGGTTGACACTGAAGCTTTCTTT,CASSPTTGEVDTEAFF
TRBJ1-2,.,TRBV5-6,.,TGTGCCAGCACCACGCCTGGGAGGTATGGCTACACCTTC,CASTTPGRYGYTF
TRBJ1-5,.,TRBV21-1,.,TGTGCCAGCAGCAACGGTCTGGGGACAGGCAATCAGCCCCAGCATTTT,CASSNGLGTGNQPQHF
TRBJ1-5,.,TRBV6-2/TRBV6-3,.,TGTGCCAGCAGTCGGGACATTAATCAGCCCCAGCATTTT,CASSRDINQPQHF
TRBJ2-3,.,TRBV4-1,TRBD2,TGCGCCAGCAGCCAGCTATTTAGCGGGAGTGCAGATACGCAGTATTTT,CASSQLFSGSADTQYF
TRBJ1-2,.,TRBV14,.,TGTGCCAGCAGCCAAGACAGAAACTATGGCTACACCTTC,CASSQDRNYGYTF
TRBJ2-5,.,TRBV6-5,TRBD2,TGTGCCAGCAGACCGGGAGGCCCACAAGAGACCCAGTACTTC,CASRPGGPQETQYF
TRBJ2-1,few,TRBV20-1,TRBD2,TGCAGTGCGAGTACCGGGACTAGCGGATACAATGAGCAGTTCTTC,CSASTGTSGYNEQFF
TRBJ2-1,.,TRBV30,.,TGTGCCTGGAGTGACGACAACAGGGTTTCTCAGTTCTTC,CAWSDDNRVSQFF
TRBJ1-4,.,TRBV27,.,TGTGCCAGCAGTTTTAACAGGCCAGGTCGGGAACTGTTTTTT,CASSFNRPGRELFF
TRBJ2-7,few,TRBV15,.,TGTGCCACCAGCCGAACTAGGGCCGTGAGAGACGAGCAGTACTTC,CATSRTRAVRDEQYF
TRBJ1-4,.,TRBV2,TRBD1,TGTGCCAGCAGTATGGGACAGCTTAATGAAAAACTGTTTTTT,CASSMGQLNEKLFF
TRBJ2-3,.,TRBV9,TRBD2,TGTGCCAGCAGCGTCGGACTAGCGGGCACAGATACGCAGTATTTT,CASSVGLAGTDTQYF
TRBJ2-2,.,TRBV11-2,.,TGTGCCAGCAGCTTATATGGCGGACAGTCACCGGGGGAGCTGTTTTTT,CASSLYGGQSPGELFF
TRBJ2-6,.,TRBV11-2,.,TGTGCCAGCTCCTTAACATACAGGCCAGGGGCCAACGTCCTGACTTTC,CASSLTYRPGANVLTF
TRBJ1-1,once,TRBV5-1,.,TGCGCCAGCAGCTTGTATACAGGGCTCGGGAACACTGAAGCTTTCTTT,CASSLYTGLGNTEAFF
TRBJ2-1,few,TRBV10-3,TRBD2,TGTGCCATCAGTGCACTAGCGGACAATGAGCAGTTCTTC,CAISALADNEQFF
TRBJ1-6,few,TRBV18,.,TGTGCCAGCTCACCGCTTGACAGCCTCGGAAAACCCCTCCACTTT,CASSPLDSLGKPLHF
TRBJ1-2,.,TRBV25-1,.,TGTGCCAGCAGTGAGGGCGCCGGCTACACCTTC,CASSEGAGYTF
TRBJ2-4,.,TRBV6-5,TRBD1,TGTGCCAGCAGAGCAGGGGGACAAAACATTCAGTACTTC,CASRAGGQNIQYF
TRBJ2-1,.,TRBV9,.,TGTGCCAGCAGCATACGAGGGGGATATGACGATGAGCAGTTCTTC,CASSIRGGYDDEQFF
TRBJ1-2,.,TRBV7-9,.,TGTGCCAGCAGCTTACGTTCTGACTATGGCTACACCTTC,CASSLRSDYGYTF
TRBJ2-1,.,TRBV7-9,.,TGTGCCAGCAGCTTAGGTCTCCCTCCCTACAATGAGCAGTTCTTC,CASSLGLPPYNEQFF
TRBJ2-1,.,TRBV9,TRBD2,TGTGCCAGCAGCACGAGCGGGGCGACCAATGAGCAGTTCTTC,CASSTSGATNEQFF